The rows below give T cell receptor beta chains drawn from one sample of a study of T cell responses to AZD1222 COVID-19 vaccine. Libraries were prepared by immunoSEQ multiplex PCR; TCRdb keeps only in-frame clonotypes and omits some of them. Among over 150,000 clones listed, 90% to 95% were seen once. Sequencing was performed on peripheral blood, taken on day 0 of MenACWY control vaccination. Receptors were obtained from an adult in good health. The CDR3 runs from the conserved cysteine through the conserved F or W. The D gene is left open where the match is weak. The size of a clone is reported for some rows only, either as once, few or many, or as a class for expanded clones.

TRBV7-9,-,TRBJ1-1,-,CASSLGAGLNTEAFF,TGTGCCAGCAGCTTAGGGGCGGGATTGAACACTGAAGCTTTCTTT
TRBV4-2,-,TRBJ2-5,-,CASSTRGEYQETQYF,TGTGCCAGCAGCACAAGAGGCGAGTACCAAGAGACCCAGTACTTC
TRBV19,TRBD2,TRBJ2-7,-,CATQTSGSIYEQYF,TGTGCCACCCAAACTAGCGGGAGTATCTACGAGCAGTACTTC
TRBV9,-,TRBJ2-1,-,CASSALPSPAVSSYNEQFF,TGTGCCAGCAGCGCCCTCCCATCCCCTGCGGTTAGCTCCTACAATGAGCAGTTCTTC
TRBV6-2/TRBV6-3,-,TRBJ2-5,-,CASSGRPNQETQYF,TGTGCCAGCAGTGGCCGCCCGAACCAAGAGACCCAGTACTTC
TRBV9,-,TRBJ2-5,-,CASSEGFGTVQETQYF,TGTGCCAGCAGCGAAGGTTTCGGGACGGTTCAAGAGACCCAGTACTTC
TRBV7-2,-,TRBJ1-2,-,CASSLWEGYYGYTF,TGTGCCAGCAGCTTATGGGAGGGCTACTATGGCTACACCTTC
TRBV19,TRBD2,TRBJ2-1,-,CASSMGAGAADEQFF,TGTGCCAGTAGTATGGGAGCGGGAGCCGCCGATGAGCAGTTCTTC
TRBV27,TRBD2,TRBJ2-7,-,CASRRLTSGSYEQYF,TGTGCCAGCAGACGCTTGACTAGCGGGAGCTACGAGCAGTACTTC
TRBV7-8,-,TRBJ1-2,-,CASSLGAGGDGYTF,TGTGCCAGCAGCTTAGGTGCCGGGGGAGATGGCTACACCTTC
TRBV2,-,TRBJ2-3,once,CASSNFDTQYF,TGTGCCAGCAGTAATTTTGATACGCAGTATTTT
TRBV5-1,-,TRBJ1-4,-,CASSWDGWRDEKLFF,TGCGCCAGCAGCTGGGACGGTTGGAGGGATGAAAAACTGTTTTTT
TRBV29-1,TRBD1,TRBJ1-3,-,CSVVGRGANTIYF,TGCAGCGTTGTGGGCAGGGGGGCGAACACCATATATTTT
TRBV7-9,-,TRBJ2-3,-,CASSSNRYSTDTQYF,TGTGCCAGCAGCTCTAACAGGTACAGCACAGATACGCAGTATTTT
TRBV19,-,TRBJ2-7,once,CATGNYYEQYF,TGTGCCACCGGAAATTACTACGAGCAGTACTTC
TRBV6-2/TRBV6-3,-,TRBJ1-5,-,CASSYVAGKGQPQHF,TGTGCCAGCAGTTACGTAGCAGGGAAAGGACAGCCCCAGCATTTT
TRBV7-7,TRBD2,TRBJ2-3,-,CASSQDRGRSDTQYF,TGTGCCAGCAGCCAAGACCGCGGGAGATCGGATACGCAGTATTTT
TRBV5-6,-,TRBJ1-5,-,CASSLGPGVHQPQHF,TGTGCCAGCAGCTTGGGTCCAGGGGTGCATCAGCCCCAGCATTTT
TRBV30,-,TRBJ1-1,-,CAWSRRGPEAFF,TGTGCCTGGAGCCGTCGGGGCCCTGAAGCTTTCTTT
TRBV4-2,-,TRBJ2-7,-,CASSHSGGRYEQYF,TGTGCCAGCAGTCATAGCGGAGGAAGGTACGAGCAGTACTTC
TRBV12-5,-,TRBJ1-5,-,CASGAEGYQPQHF,TGTGCTAGTGGCGCGGAGGGATATCAGCCCCAGCATTTT
TRBV7-9,-,TRBJ1-3,-,CASSLVGAGNTIYF,TGTGCCAGCAGCTTAGTCGGGGCTGGAAACACCATATATTTT
TRBV6-1,-,TRBJ1-5,-,CASSDPGRGSQPQHF,TGTGCCAGCAGTGACCCCGGACGGGGGAGTCAGCCCCAGCATTTT
TRBV29-1,-,TRBJ1-2,-,CSVPRQDLYGYTF,TGCAGCGTTCCTCGACAGGACCTGTATGGCTACACCTTC
TRBV28,-,TRBJ1-4,-,CASSLGGVNEKLFF,TGTGCCAGCAGCCTCGGAGGGGTGAATGAAAAACTGTTTTTT
TRBV18,-,TRBJ1-2,-,CASSPAQSNYGYTF,TGTGCCAGCTCACCGGCACAGTCTAACTATGGCTACACCTTC